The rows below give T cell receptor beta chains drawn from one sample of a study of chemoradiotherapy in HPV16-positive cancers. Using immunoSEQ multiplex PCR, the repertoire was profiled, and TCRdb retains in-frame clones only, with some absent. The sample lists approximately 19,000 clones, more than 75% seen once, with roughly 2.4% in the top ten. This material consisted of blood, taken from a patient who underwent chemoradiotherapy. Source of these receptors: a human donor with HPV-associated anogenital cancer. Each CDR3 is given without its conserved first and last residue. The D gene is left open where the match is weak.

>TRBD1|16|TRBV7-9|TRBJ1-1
ASSLIGRQGREKPEAF
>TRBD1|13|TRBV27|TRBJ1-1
ASSLGAGGITEAF
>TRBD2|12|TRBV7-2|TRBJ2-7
ASSLAGGVYEQY
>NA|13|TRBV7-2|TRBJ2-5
ASSLGQRAWETQY
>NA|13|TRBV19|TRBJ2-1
ASSMRQAGGHEQF
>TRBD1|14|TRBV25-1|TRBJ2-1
ASSEPGGNRVNEQF
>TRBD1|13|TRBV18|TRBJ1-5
ASSPQDRVNQPQH
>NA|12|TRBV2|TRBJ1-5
ASSEGVSNQPQH
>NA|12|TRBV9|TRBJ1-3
ASSPHHSGNTIY
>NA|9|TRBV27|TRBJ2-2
ASRENGELF
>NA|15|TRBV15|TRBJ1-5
ATSRGWAQGSNQPQH
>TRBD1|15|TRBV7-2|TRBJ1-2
ASSLAGDRALLYGYT